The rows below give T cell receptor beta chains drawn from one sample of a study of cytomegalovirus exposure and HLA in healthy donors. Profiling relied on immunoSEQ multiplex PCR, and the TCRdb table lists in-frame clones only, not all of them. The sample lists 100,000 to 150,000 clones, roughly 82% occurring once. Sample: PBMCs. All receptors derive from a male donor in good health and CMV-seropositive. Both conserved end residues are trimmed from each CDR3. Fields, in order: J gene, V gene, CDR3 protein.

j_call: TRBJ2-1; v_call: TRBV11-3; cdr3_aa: ASSANRAYEQF
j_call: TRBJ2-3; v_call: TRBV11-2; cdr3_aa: ASSPTSGNTTAQIAQY
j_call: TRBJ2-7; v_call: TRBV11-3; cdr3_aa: ASSLGLGQGGGEQY
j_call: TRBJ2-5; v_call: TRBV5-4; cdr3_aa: ASSLTSGTTHETQY
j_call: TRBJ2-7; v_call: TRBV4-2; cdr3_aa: ASSQAVGRELPYEQY
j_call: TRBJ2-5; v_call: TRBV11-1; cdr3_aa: ASSQGDSETQY
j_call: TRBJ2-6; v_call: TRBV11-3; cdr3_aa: ASSGGEFSGANVLT
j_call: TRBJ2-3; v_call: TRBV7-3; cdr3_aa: ASSSLAGVPDTQY
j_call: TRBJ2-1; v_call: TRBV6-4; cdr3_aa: ASSERGGIPSNEQF
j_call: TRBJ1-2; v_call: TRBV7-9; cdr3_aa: ASSSYREGSNYGYT
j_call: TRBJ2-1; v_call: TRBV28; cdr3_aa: ASSSYPGQTREQF
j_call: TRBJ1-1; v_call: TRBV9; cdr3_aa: ASSNDYTEAF
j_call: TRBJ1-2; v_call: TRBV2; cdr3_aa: ASRDRQVPYGYT
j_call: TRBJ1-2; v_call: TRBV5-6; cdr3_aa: ASSFGQAYGYT
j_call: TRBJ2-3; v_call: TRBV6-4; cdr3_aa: ASSVAGERDTQY